The rows below give T cell receptor beta chains drawn from one sample of a study of T-cell reconstitution after alpha-beta-depleted transplantation in children. TCRdb reprocessed the PCR reads via MiXCR and lists one record per CDR3 protein. The sample yields a few hundred thousand distinct CDR3 sequences, about 17% seen once. The sample here was PBMCs from the stem cell graft donor, taken from the stem cell graft. The receptors were gathered from a human donor who donated a stem cell graft to a child with acute lymphoblastic leukemia. CDR3s include the opening cysteine and the closing phenylalanine or tryptophan. The order of the fields is clone size, D gene, V gene, J gene, CDR3 DNA, CDR3 protein. A D gene is named only where the DNA matches it firmly. Clone sizes are given selectively: once, few, many, or a class where the clone is expanded.

size: -
D: -
V: TRBV4-1
J: TRBJ2-3
DNA: TGCGCCTGCTCGGGGAGTACTTTTTCGGATACGCAGTATTTT
CDR3: CACSGSTFSDTQYF

size: few
D: -
V: TRBV20-1
J: TRBJ2-3
DNA: TGCAGTGCCCGACAGTTCACAGATACGCAGTATTTT
CDR3: CSARQFTDTQYF

size: -
D: -
V: TRBV2
J: TRBJ2-3
DNA: TGTGACAGCAGTGACCGGGTGTCCACAGATACGCAGTATTTT
CDR3: CDSSDRVSTDTQYF

size: -
D: -
V: TRBV5-1
J: TRBJ2-1
DNA: TGCGCCAGCAGCTTGATCGTGGGCAATGAGCAGTTCTTC
CDR3: CASSLIVGNEQFF

size: few
D: -
V: TRBV9
J: TRBJ2-7
DNA: TGTGCCAGCAGCGTAGGAAGTAGCGGCTCCTACGAGCAGTACTTC
CDR3: CASSVGSSGSYEQYF

size: -
D: -
V: TRBV7-9
J: TRBJ2-1
DNA: TGTGCCAGCAGCTTAAATCCGAGACACAATGAGCAGTTCTTC
CDR3: CASSLNPRHNEQFF

size: -
D: -
V: TRBV30
J: TRBJ2-1
DNA: TGTGCCTGGAGGGTTAACAATGAGCAGTTCTTC
CDR3: CAWRVNNEQFF

size: -
D: TRBD2
V: TRBV5-1
J: TRBJ2-4
DNA: TGCGCCAGCAGCTTGACTCGGCGGACTAGCGGGTATCTAGCCAAAAACATTCAGTACTTC
CDR3: CASSLTRRTSGYLAKNIQYF

size: few
D: TRBD1
V: TRBV29-1
J: TRBJ2-7
DNA: TGCAGCGTCTCCGGGACAGCCTCCTACGAGCAGTACTTC
CDR3: CSVSGTASYEQYF

size: few
D: -
V: TRBV6-6
J: TRBJ2-1
DNA: TGTGCCAGCGGTCCGCGGGACTACAATGAGCAGTTCTTC
CDR3: CASGPRDYNEQFF

size: few
D: -
V: TRBV25-1
J: TRBJ1-2
DNA: TGTGCCACCGACCTTGGACCCTCCGGCGGTGGCTACACCTTC
CDR3: CATDLGPSGGGYTF

size: -
D: -
V: TRBV30
J: TRBJ2-1
DNA: TGTGCCTGGAGTGGATTCGGTGATGAGCAGTTCTTC
CDR3: CAWSGFGDEQFF

size: -
D: TRBD2
V: TRBV9
J: TRBJ2-1
DNA: TGTGCCAGCGGCCATTCGGCGGGAGGGTACAATGAGCAGTTCTTC
CDR3: CASGHSAGGYNEQFF

size: many
D: -
V: TRBV19
J: TRBJ1-1
DNA: TGTGCCAGTAGCGGAACTGAAGCTTTCTTT
CDR3: CASSGTEAFF

size: few
D: TRBD1
V: TRBV12-3/TRBV12-4
J: TRBJ2-7
DNA: TGTGCCAGCAGGGCGACAGGGGAAAACTACGAGCAGTACTTC
CDR3: CASRATGENYEQYF

size: -
D: -
V: TRBV29-1
J: TRBJ2-5
DNA: TGCAGCGTTCAGAAGGCCGAGACCCAGTACTTC
CDR3: CSVQKAETQYF

size: few
D: TRBD1
V: TRBV5-1
J: TRBJ1-5
DNA: TGCGCCAGCAGCTTGACAGGGGTAGATCAGCCCCAGCATTTT
CDR3: CASSLTGVDQPQHF

size: few
D: -
V: TRBV29-1
J: TRBJ1-1
DNA: TGCAGCGTTATCGGGGAAAATCCGAACACTGAAGCTTTCTTT
CDR3: CSVIGENPNTEAFF